The sequence of this T cell receptor (beta chain) was determined in a study of prognosis after radiotherapy for stage I lung cancer. Whole-study context: Individuals diagnosed with stage I non-small cell lung cancer underwent enrollment between 2018 and early 2019. Several patients receiving radiotherapy then developed distant metastases (median approximately 7 months), with about 16 showing no significant progression. The study, taken as a whole, reports: Reportedly, TRBV and TRBJ gene usage varied with metastasis presence.

The V segment lost 2 bases and the J segment 2 bases; nucleotides outside the gene matches: 11. The CDR3 runs 17 residues. Germline V gives CDR1 SGHRS, CDR2 YFSETQ. This clonotype came up many times. As yet, its antigen is unknown. The genomic DNA TCR beta CDR3 region underwent two rounds of multiplex PCR. The use of primers specific to each TRBV and TRBJ gene characterized first-round PCR. TCRdb called the multiplex PCR reads again in MiXCR, with one record for every CDR3 protein. Among approximately 22,000 distinct CDR3 sequences listed, 35% to 45% were seen once. Collection of peripheral blood, in a volume of around 6.1 milliliters, was performed at each of two time points.

The rearrangement joins TRBV5-1 to TRBJ2-7; TRBD1 agrees at 9 bases. The material was PBMCs, obtained before or after stereotactic body radiation therapy (not recorded which). This receptor was identified in a donor over 45 with non-small cell lung cancer. The chain's CDR3 is CASSFTDPTGGTYEQYF. In nucleotides, the CDR3 is TGCGCCAGCAGCTTTACCGACCCGACAGGGGGGACCTACGAGCAGTACTTC.